This T cell receptor (beta chain) originates from a study of CD8 T cells in Susac syndrome. When the RNA was reverse transcribed, random hexamers were used with an input of roughly 0.45 to 1 ug. TCRdb called the immunoSEQ multiplex PCR reads again in MiXCR, with one record for every CDR3 protein. The sample carries 69,000 or so distinct CDR3 sequences, approximately 93% recorded once. The specimen was CD8+ T cells from PBMCs. This clonotype originated in a human donor with multiple sclerosis.

CDR3 in DNA: TGTGCCAGCAGTTTCGGAGGGGGCACTGAAGCTTTCTTT. This gives the protein CASSFGGGTEAFF. This rearrangement joins TRBV27 to TRBJ1-1, with D possibly matching TRBD1 (6 bases). The CDR3 runs to 13 residues. Germline CDR1 MNHEY, CDR2 SMNVEV (reference sequence). V was shortened by 3 bases and J by 4 bases, with 9 bases between the two germline ends.